A selection of T cell receptor beta chains follows, all from one sample in a study of shared clonotypes between healthy human individuals. TCRdb's copy holds only in-frame clones and misses some; the assay was immunoSEQ multiplex PCR. Of around 690,000 clones detected, less than 95% appear once; the ten largest clones hold 34%. The sample consisted of memory CD8+ T cells from PBMCs. The receptor source for this set is a young man in good health. Some clones in this sample may be carry-over from other donors' samples. Each CDR3 is given without its conserved first and last residue. The order of the fields is V gene, J gene, CDR3 protein.

TRBV27	TRBJ2-1	ASRDRQGFQNEQF
TRBV14	TRBJ2-5	ASSQWTDQETQY
TRBV19	TRBJ1-5	ASSWGVSNQPQH
TRBV7-9	TRBJ1-5	ASSYGGAQPQH
TRBV9	TRBJ2-2	ASNFNLAGGPRELF
TRBV2	TRBJ2-7	ASSADPGTGGHEQY
TRBV7-9	TRBJ1-1	ASFGGGHRNTEAF
TRBV18	TRBJ2-1	ASSLYRVSENNEQF
TRBV27	TRBJ2-1	ASSLPGNNEQF
TRBV27	TRBJ1-1	ASSLGGRLMNTEAF
TRBV7-3	TRBJ2-1	ASSNRDRGLNEQF
TRBV30	TRBJ1-5	AWGDHKSNQPQH
TRBV13	TRBJ2-5	ASSSSETQY
TRBV7-6	TRBJ2-7	ASSGGTSYEQY
TRBV9	TRBJ2-5	ASSAPHNQETQY
TRBV27	TRBJ2-7	ASSFGGSSYEQY
TRBV7-9	TRBJ1-1	ASSSGWGRPEAF
TRBV7-9	TRBJ1-1	ASSSTGFDTEAF